Listed below are T cell receptor beta chains from one sample, sequenced in a study of T cells in Graves' hyperthyroidism and ophthalmopathy. TCRdb passed the multiplex PCR reads through MiXCR, listing each CDR3 protein once. The profile shows hundreds of thousands of distinct CDR3 sequences, under 15% of them singletons. The sample comprised blood. The receptors derive from a woman in her forties with Graves' ophthalmopathy. Each CDR3 is given with its conserved first and last residue. D genes are given only for firm matches. Some rows have no size entry. The others give once, few or many, or a class for an expanded clone.

j_gene | v_gene | abundance | d_gene | CDR3nt | CDR3aa
TRBJ2-2 | TRBV6-1 | few | . | TGTGCCAGCAGTGATGCCCTTGATACCGGGGAGCTGTTTTTT | CASSDALDTGELFF
TRBJ1-1 | TRBV28 | many | . | TGTGCCAGCAGTCCCGACCGCGCCACTGAAGCTTTCTTT | CASSPDRATEAFF
TRBJ1-2 | TRBV12-3/TRBV12-4 | . | . | TGTGCCAGCAGGGGACGATCCAGGGTTGGTAACTATGGCTACACCTTC | CASRGRSRVGNYGYTF
TRBJ1-2 | TRBV20-1 | many | . | TGCAGTGCTAGAGATCTCACCTTGGGCTACACCTTC | CSARDLTLGYTF
TRBJ2-5 | TRBV19 | many | TRBD2 | TGTGCCAGTAAAGTAACTAGCGGGAGGGAGACCCAGTACTTC | CASKVTSGRETQYF
TRBJ2-7 | TRBV7-3 | many | TRBD2 | TGTGCCAGCAGCGGATCCCGGACTAGCTTCAGCTCCTACGAGCAGTACTTC | CASSGSRTSFSSYEQYF
TRBJ2-2 | TRBV20-1 | many | . | TGCAGTGCACAAAACCACTATACCGGGGAGCTGTTTTTT | CSAQNHYTGELFF
TRBJ2-7 | TRBV7-9 | many | . | TGTGCCAGCGCCGGAAGGGGCCATTCCTACGAGCAGTACTTC | CASAGRGHSYEQYF
TRBJ1-5 | TRBV6-2/TRBV6-3 | many | . | TGTGCCAGCGGAAAAACGGGGGGCGGCAATCAGCCCCAGCATTTT | CASGKTGGGNQPQHF
TRBJ2-6 | TRBV28 | . | . | TGTGCCAGCAGCCAGGGGCGGACTGGGGCCAACGTCCTGACTTTC | CASSQGRTGANVLTF
TRBJ1-1 | TRBV5-1 | few | . | TGCGCCAGCAGCTTACGGGGCGAGGTGAACACTGAAGCTTTCTTT | CASSLRGEVNTEAFF
TRBJ1-2 | TRBV19 | many | . | TGTGCCAGTAAAGGCAGGCTGAGAGCTAACTATGGCTACACCTTC | CASKGRLRANYGYTF
TRBJ1-2 | TRBV11-2 | few | . | TGTGCCAGCAGTCCCCCCGCGGGCAGCCGGCGGGGGGGTTATGGCTACACCTTC | CASSPPAGSRRGGYGYTF
TRBJ2-7 | TRBV11-2 | many | TRBD2 | TGTGCCAGCAGCTTAGATCGGGGGGGGGCCTACGAGCAGTACTTC | CASSLDRGGAYEQYF
TRBJ2-7 | TRBV29-1 | many | TRBD1 | TGCAGCGTCGAGGGACAGGGGCAACTCTACGAGCAGTACTTC | CSVEGQGQLYEQYF
TRBJ2-5 | TRBV6-1 | few | . | TGTGCCAGCAGTGAATCGGGACGGAGCCAAGAGACCCAGTACTTC | CASSESGRSQETQYF
TRBJ1-3 | TRBV6-5 | many | TRBD1 | TGTGCCAGCAGTTACGTTACAGGGGGCAGATCTGGAAACACCATATATTTT | CASSYVTGGRSGNTIYF
TRBJ1-2 | TRBV10-2 | many | . | TGCGCCAGCAGTGAGGGGCCAGTAGCTGGCTACACCTTC | CASSEGPVAGYTF
TRBJ1-1 | TRBV29-1 | many | . | TGCAGCGTTGGACCCTCGGGAGCTTTCTTT | CSVGPSGAFF
TRBJ1-5 | TRBV7-8 | many | . | TGTGCCAGCAGCTCCTCGGAAAGCAATCAGCCCCAGCATTTT | CASSSSESNQPQHF
TRBJ1-1 | TRBV11-2 | many | TRBD1 | TGTGCCAGCAGCGAACCGGGACAGGGCGCCAACACTGAAGCTTTCTTT | CASSEPGQGANTEAFF
TRBJ1-2 | TRBV6-1 | . | TRBD1 | TGTGCCACCTTGGGACAGGGGAACTATGGCTACACCTTC | CATLGQGNYGYTF
TRBJ2-2 | TRBV10-3 | many | . | TGTGCCATATCAAGCACCGGGGAGCTGTTTTTT | CAISSTGELFF
TRBJ2-7 | TRBV5-1 | many | TRBD2 | TGCGCCAGCAGCTCCTTCCCTGCGGGAGGGACCTACGAGCAGTACTTC | CASSSFPAGGTYEQYF